A single sample is the source of the 13 T cell receptor beta chains below, sequenced in a study of response to subunit inactivated influenza vaccine. One entry per CDR3 protein, called by TCRdb with MiXCR from the RT-PCR reads. The sample carries 500,000 to 600,000 distinct CDR3 sequences, 11% recorded once. These same data were also listed under a study on T cells expressing NK-cell markers. According to that study: Scientists made TCR beta cDNA using 5'RACE template switching with UMIs.

This sample comprised PBMCs from blood, obtained on the day of vaccination. These receptors all stem from a man between 50 and 59 years old who received an inactivated influenza vaccine.

In this sample, this clonotype turned up many times. The chain couples TRBV12-3 or TRBV12-4 to TRBJ2-2; no reliable D call. V dropped 1 base and J dropped 1 base, with 7 bases sitting between them. This CDR3 region has 15 residues. CDR3 bases: TGTGCCAGCAGTTTAGGTCTAGGGAACACCGGGGAGCTGTTTTTT. Translated: CASSLGLGNTGELFF.

This clonotype showed up many times. The V gene is TRBV15, the J gene TRBJ2-2; 7 bases agree with TRBD2. The germline V gene encodes CDR1 LNHNV and CDR2 YYDKDF (reference sequence). The CDR3 is 15 amino acids. The ends lost 8 bases at V and 2 bases at J; junction bases unmatched: 8. CDR3 amino acids: CATLKGGRNTGELFF. CDR3 bases: TGTGCCACCCTAAAGGGCGGGAGAAACACCGGGGAGCTGTTTTTT.

The rearrangement links TRBV18 to TRBJ2-4, with 7 bases lining up with TRBD2. J was trimmed by 1 base and V by 4 bases; bases with no gene match: 10. The length of the CDR3 is 17 residues. The germline CDR1 and CDR2 sequences are KGHSH and LQKENI. CDR3 nucleotide sequence: TGTGCCAGCTCACGCCGTGGACTAGTTGATGCCAAAAACATTCAGTACTTC. Translation: CASSRRGLVDAKNIQYF. The variable domain in full, with the rest retrieved from reference TRBV18 and TRBJ2-4, is NAGVMQNPRHLVRRRGQEARLRCSPMKGHSHVYWYRQLPEEGLKFMVYLQKENIIDESGMPKERFSAEFPKEGPSILRIQQVVRGDSAAYFCASSRRGLVDAKNIQYFGAGTRLSVL.

In its sample, this clonotype was seen a few times. The CDR3 bases are TGTGCCAGCAGTCCTAACCGGGGACTAGCGGGAGGAAGCTCCATCGAGCAGTACTTC. Translated, it gives CASSPNRGLAGGSSIEQYF. The chain recombines TRBV6-1 with TRBJ2-7, with 15 bases that match TRBD2. Germline CDR1 MNHNS, CDR2 SASEGT. The trim removed 5 bases at V and 6 bases at J, leaving 17 bases unmatched. The CDR3 consists of 19 residues.

V usage is TRBV7-6 and J usage is TRBJ1-1, with TRBD1 matching 7 bases. Germline V gene lookup returns CDR1 SGHVS and CDR2 FNYEAQ. V shed 1 base and J 3 bases; nucleotides not matched to a gene: 2. The CDR3 sequence is 14 residues long. The CDR3 bases are TGTGCCAGCAGCTTAGGGACAGGAGACACTGAAGCTTTCTTT. Protein sequence: CASSLGTGDTEAFF.

There are a few counts of this clonotype. The V and J genes are TRBV7-9 and TRBJ2-2, with a tentative D call TRBD1 (5 bases). The V end lost 7 bases, the J end lost 5 bases, and 14 bases lay between the germline ends. Germline V gene data show CDR1 as SEHNR and CDR2 as FQNEAQ (reference sequence). The CDR3 loop spans 14 amino acids. The CDR3 region has the DNA TGTGCCAGCATCCAGGGCAGGGTGACCGGGGAGCTGTTTTTT. Translation gives CASIQGRVTGELFF.

V and J are TRBV10-3 and TRBJ1-4, with D uncertain. V was clipped by 4 bases and J by 8 bases, with 11 bases between them. In germline, CDR1 is ENHRY, CDR2 SYGVKD. The CDR3 length is 13 residues. CDR3 DNA: TGTGCCATCAGTGCCAAAGGAGGGGAAAAACTGTTTTTT. This codes for CAISAKGGEKLFF.

J is TRBJ1-2 and V is TRBV5-1; 7 bases line up with TRBD1. V gave up 0 bases and J gave up 8 bases; unmatched junction bases: 7. The CDR3 is made up of 14 amino acids. In germline, CDR1 is SGHRS, CDR2 YFSETQ. The CDR3 loop reads CASSLGTGTGGYTF. CDR3 coding DNA: TGCGCCAGCAGCTTGGGGACAGGAACGGGGGGCTACACCTTC.

This clonotype was seen only a few times. The CDR3 reads CASSSQPRSEKLFF. The CDR3, as DNA: TGTGCCAGCAGTTCCCAACCACGATCTGAAAAACTGTTTTTT. The genes are TRBV12-3 or TRBV12-4 and TRBJ1-4; no clear D. V was trimmed by 4 bases and J by 7 bases, leaving 13 bases between them. The CDR3 consists of 14 residues.

V usage is TRBV28 and J usage is TRBJ2-5; maybe TRBD1 (6 bases). CDR3 length equals 13 residues. Trimming took 10 bases from V and 5 from J, leaving 17 bases between them. In germline, CDR1 is MDHEN, CDR2 SYDVKM. As DNA, the CDR3 is TGTGCCACCAAGGATTACAGGGCGGAGACCCAGTACTTC. It translates to CATKDYRAETQYF.

This clonotype was counted between two and nine times. The chain carries TRBV19 and TRBJ2-1; D may be TRBD2 (5 bases). From germline, CDR1 is LNHDA and CDR2 SQIVND (reference sequence). Between the trimmed V and J ends, which lost 5 bases and 4 bases, there was a span of 12 bases. There are 14 residues in the CDR3. The CDR3 nucleotides read TGTGCCAGTAGTTACATGGACTCGTACAATGAGCAGTTCTTC. Its translation is CASSYMDSYNEQFF.

The chain carries TRBV5-6 and TRBJ2-5, with D perhaps matching TRBD2 (5 bases). The length of the CDR3 is 16 residues. From germline, CDR1 is SGHDT and CDR2 YYEEEE. The ends were cut back, 4 bases at V and 1 base at J, with 17 bases in the middle. The CDR3 DNA follows: TGTGCCAGCAGCGTAGGGCCGGGAAGACCCCAAGAGACCCAGTACTTC. This gives the protein CASSVGPGRPQETQYF.

In this sample, this clonotype turned up a few times. The chain carries TRBV12-3 or TRBV12-4 and TRBJ2-2; the D call may be TRBD1 or TRBD2 (6 bases each). This CDR3 contains 16 residues. Trimming shortened V by 1 base and J by 4 bases, and 13 bases separated the two germline ends. CDR3 DNA: TGTGCCAGCAGTTTAGGTGGGGGGCCCTCCACCGGGGAGCTGTTTTTT. It encodes CASSLGGGPSTGELFF.